Reported below is one T cell receptor beta chain. The antigen is not known. The data are from a study of CD8 T cell repertoires and HIV-1 epitope variants. About the research overall: Twenty-five autologous and known Gag and Nef epitope variant peptides each stimulated T cells separately. Enriched T cells were co-cultured with equal numbers of autologous T cell-negative antigen-presenting cells.

Assay used: immunoSEQ multiplex PCR; TCRdb lists only in-frame clones, some missing. The table includes a few thousand clones, 55% to 75% detected once. The junction had 3 bases not matched to a gene; V was cut back by 2 bases and J by 4 bases. CDR3 length equals 15 residues. Per germline, CDR1 SGHTA and CDR2 FQGNSA. Input material: cultured CD8+ T cells derived from PBMCs. This clonotype was obtained from a male donor with HIV. V usage is TRBV7-2 and J usage is TRBJ2-1; TRBD2 matches 9 bases. The CDR3 here is CASSLTSGPYNEQFF. The DNA for the CDR3 is TGTGCCAGCAGCTTAACTAGCGGGCCTTACAATGAGCAGTTCTTC.